A single sample is the source of the 18 T cell receptor beta chains below, sequenced in a study of blood T cell repertoires in COVID-19. Assay used: immunoSEQ multiplex PCR; TCRdb lists only in-frame clones, some missing. The profile shows about 90,000 clones, roughly four fifths of them singletons. The sample consisted of peripheral blood. The receptors originated from a human donor in a cohort sampled during active COVID-19.

This clone was detected a few times. V and J are TRBV5-1 and TRBJ1-1, with D unclear. From germline, CDR1 is SGHRS and CDR2 YFSETQ. Trimming took 0 bases from V and 1 from J, leaving 7 bases between them. This CDR3 has 14 residues. This CDR3 reads CASSLDSQNTEAFF. CDR3 nucleotide sequence: TGCGCCAGCAGCTTGGACAGTCAGAACACTGAAGCTTTCTTT.

V usage is TRBV6-5 and J usage is TRBJ2-3; tentatively, D is TRBD1 (6 bases). There are 14 residues in the CDR3. Germline V CDR1 and CDR2: MNHEY, SVGAGI. The V end lost 2 bases, the J end lost 2 bases, and 8 bases lay between the germline ends. The CDR3 loop is CASSYGGHTDTQYF. The CDR3 DNA sequence: TGTGCCAGCAGTTACGGGGGCCACACAGATACGCAGTATTTT.

V is TRBV27 and J is TRBJ2-6, with 8 bases that match TRBD2. From germline, CDR1 is MNHEY and CDR2 SMNVEV (reference sequence). The J segment lost 0 bases and the V segment lost 5 bases, leaving 6 bases of the junction unmatched. The CDR3 has 17 residues. Here the CDR3 reads CASSRYGTSSGANVLTF. The DNA for the CDR3 is TGTGCCAGCAGTCGATATGGGACTAGCTCTGGGGCCAACGTCCTGACTTTC.

The chain joins TRBV6-2 or TRBV6-3 to TRBJ2-4, with 7 nucleotides matching TRBD2. Germline V CDR1 and CDR2: MNHEY, SVGEGT. The V and J ends lost 4 bases and 4 bases, in that order; junction bases with no gene match: 7. The CDR3 contains 15 residues. CDR3 amino acids: CASSSRAGSKNIQYF. CDR3 in DNA: TGTGCCAGCAGTTCTAGAGCGGGGTCTAAAAACATTCAGTACTTC.

The chain employs TRBV7-9 and TRBJ2-5; 10 bases map to TRBD1. The CDR3 consists of 15 residues. Germline CDR1 is SEHNR and CDR2 is FQNEAQ (reference sequence). The V and J ends lost 6 bases and 3 bases, in that order; junction bases with no gene match: 7. CDR3 loop: CASSTRTGGKETQYF. As DNA, the CDR3 is TGTGCCAGCAGTACCCGGACAGGGGGAAAAGAGACCCAGTACTTC. The full variable domain, with the rest looked up from reference TRBV7-9 and TRBJ2-5, is DTGVSQNPRHKITKRGQNVTFRCDPISEHNRLYWYRQTLGQGPEFLTYFQNEAQLEKSRLLSDRFSAERPKGSFSTLEIQRTEQGDSAMYLCASSTRTGGKETQYFGPGTRLLVL.

Details on this clone: Additional DNA sequences in this sample encode the identical CDR3. This rearrangement joins TRBV2 to TRBJ1-5; perhaps TRBD1 as D (6 bases). V was shortened by 4 bases and J by 2 bases, with 6 bases between the two germline ends. CDR1 is SNHLY, CDR2 FYNNEI, per germline. The CDR3 is made up of 13 amino acids. DNA of the CDR3: TGTGCCAGCAGTGGACAGGGCAATCAGCCCCAGCATTTT. It translates to CASSGQGNQPQHF.

This sequence joins TRBV30 and TRBJ1-4; D call uncertain. The CDR3 sequence is 13 residues long. Germline V gene data show CDR1 as GTSNPN and CDR2 as SVGIG (reference sequence). Trimming left V 1 base short and J 8 bases short, with 11 bases between. CDR3 DNA sequence: TGTGCCTGGAGTGAGAACCCACACGAAAAACTGTTTTTT. Protein: CAWSENPHEKLFF.

The chain has TRBV28 and TRBJ2-2, with 8 bases matching TRBD1. The junction had 12 bases not matched to a gene; V was cut back by 8 bases and J by 4 bases. CDR1 and CDR2 (germline): MDHEN, SYDVKM. This CDR3 has 16 residues. Here the CDR3 reads CASRYSTGAGTGELFF. The DNA for the CDR3 is TGTGCCAGCCGCTACTCGACAGGGGCGGGCACCGGGGAGCTGTTTTTT.

This clone was observed once. V and J are TRBV7-9 and TRBJ2-7; TRBD2 matches at 10 bases. Germline V CDR1 and CDR2: SEHNR, FQNEAQ (reference sequence). This CDR3 is built from 17 residues. V trimming: 2 bases; J trimming: 1 base; junction bases outside the gene matches: 8. The CDR3 DNA follows: TGTGCCAGCAGCTTATTCTTGACTAGCGGGCCGTCCTACGAGCAGTACTTC. Protein sequence: CASSLFLTSGPSYEQYF.

Relative to its sample, this clone is medium-sized. V gene TRBV6-5 combines with J gene TRBJ1-1; TRBD1 is a possible D gene (6 bases). The CDR3 runs to 14 residues. Per germline, CDR1 MNHEY and CDR2 SVGAGI. V lost 2 bases to trimming and J lost 2 bases, with 9 bases between them. This CDR3 reads CASSYRDTNTEAFF. The DNA of the CDR3 is TGTGCCAGCAGTTACAGGGACACCAACACTGAAGCTTTCTTT.

The chain recombines TRBV5-1 with TRBJ2-1, with D possibly being TRBD1 (6 bases). Germline CDR1 reads SGHRS; CDR2 reads YFSETQ. V lost 4 bases and J 5 bases, leaving 10 bases between the germline ends. The CDR3 runs 13 residues. Here the CDR3 reads CASSQDSNNEQFF. CDR3 nucleotide sequence: TGCGCCAGCAGCCAGGACAGTAACAATGAGCAGTTCTTC.

V usage is TRBV29-1 and J usage is TRBJ2-3; D call uncertain. CDR3 length: 14 amino acids. V was clipped by 4 bases and J by 2 bases, with 13 bases between them. The V gene's germline CDR1 is SQVTM and CDR2 ANQGSEA. CDR3 protein: CSVVKRFFTDTQYF. In DNA, the CDR3 is TGCAGCGTTGTAAAACGGTTCTTCACAGATACGCAGTATTTT.

The J gene is TRBJ1-4, the V gene TRBV19; 9 bases map to TRBD1. Trimming at V came to 9 bases and at J to 0 bases, leaving 5 bases not matched to a gene. CDR1 and CDR2 (germline): LNHDA, SQIVND (reference sequence). The length of the CDR3 is 15 residues. This CDR3 reads CASATGGATNEKLFF. CDR3 in DNA: TGTGCCAGCGCGACAGGGGGTGCAACTAATGAAAAACTGTTTTTT.

The rearrangement links TRBV7-3 to TRBJ2-6, with 7 bases identical to TRBD1. Germline CDR1 is SGHTA and CDR2 is FQGTGA. J gave up 2 bases and V 0 bases, and 1 base lay outside the gene matches. The CDR3 runs 16 residues. The CDR3 spells CASSLTGGAGANVLTF. Written as DNA, the CDR3 is TGTGCCAGCAGCTTAACAGGGGGCGCTGGGGCCAACGTCCTGACTTTC.

V is TRBV3-1 (or the pseudogene TRBV3-2) and J is TRBJ1-6, with D maybe TRBD1 (5 bases). The germline CDR1 and CDR2 sequences are LGHDT and YNNKEL (reference sequence). This CDR3 is built from 12 residues. V lost 2 bases, J lost 9 bases, and 5 bases lay in between. For the CDR3, the DNA is TGTGCCAGCAGCCAACAGGGTTCACCCCTCCACTTT. It specifies CASSQQGSPLHF.

The chain combines TRBV5-1 with TRBJ2-5; 9 positions match TRBD1. The V gene's germline CDR1 is SGHRS and CDR2 YFSETQ. V shed 0 bases and J 5 bases; nucleotides not matched to a gene: 8. The CDR3 has 16 amino acids. The CDR3 DNA follows: TGCGCCAGCAGCTTGGCCGTCGGGACAGGGAGGGAGACCCAGTACTTC. It is translated as CASSLAVGTGRETQYF.

The chain employs TRBV5-8 and TRBJ1-1; D may be TRBD1 (5 bases). V was clipped by 0 bases and J by 0 bases, with 9 bases between them. From germline, CDR1 is SGHTS and CDR2 YDEGEE. The CDR3 length is 15 residues. In DNA form, the CDR3 reads TGTGCCAGCAGCTTGGGTGGACACCTGAACACTGAAGCTTTCTTT. It yields the protein CASSLGGHLNTEAFF.

The chain combines TRBV5-5 with TRBJ1-1; D call uncertain. Per germline, CDR1 SGHKS and CDR2 YYEKEE (reference sequence). V lost 6 bases, J lost 1 base, and 13 bases lay in between. The CDR3 sequence is 14 residues long. The CDR3 sequence is CASILWASNTEAFF. In DNA, the CDR3 is TGTGCCAGCATCCTTTGGGCCTCGAACACTGAAGCTTTCTTT.